The 30 T cell receptor beta chains below were found in one sample sequenced in a study of blood T cell repertoires in COVID-19 (dated by TCRdb to the early 2020s). The library came from the immunoSEQ multiplex PCR assay. TCRdb obtained this table from immuneACCESS and retained in-frame rearrangements with V and J assigned. These tables miss some clones; where compared with another copy, unresolved V genes account for less than half of the shortfall, and the remainder is unexplained. The sample table lists tens of thousands of clones, 70% to 75% of them with a count of one. The ten largest account for over 20% of the sample. Sequenced: peripheral blood. These receptors originate from a man aged 65 to 79 with acute or convalescent COVID-19.

The chain carries TRBV4-2 and TRBJ1-5; 10 bases line up with TRBD1. The CDR3 spans 13 residues. Per the germline V gene, CDR1 is LGHNA and CDR2 is YNFKEQ. Trimming cost V 6 bases and J 7 bases; bases outside gene matches: 3. This CDR3 reads CASRGTGEQPQHF. The CDR3, as DNA: TGTGCCAGCAGGGGGACAGGGGAACAGCCCCAGCATTTT.

The chain combines TRBV20-1 with TRBJ2-1; no clear D. The V end lost 3 bases, the J end lost 6 bases, and 6 bases lay between the germline ends. Germline assignment: CDR1 DFQATT and CDR2 SNEGSKA (reference sequence). This CDR3 is 11 amino acids long. CDR3 in DNA: TGCAGTGCTAGGGGCAGCAATGAGCAGTTCTTC. Its translation is CSARGSNEQFF.

Concerning this clone itself: Other DNA sequences in the same sample also yield this CDR3. The J gene is TRBJ2-2, the V gene TRBV5-1; D is possibly TRBD2 (6 bases). V was pared by 3 bases and J by 1 base, with 7 bases between. The CDR3 runs to 14 residues. Germline CDR1 reads SGHRS; CDR2 reads YFSETQ. CDR3 DNA: TGCGCCAGCAGCTCGGGGGAGAACACCGGGGAGCTGTTTTTT. Translated, it gives CASSSGENTGELFF.

The genes are TRBV2 and TRBJ1-1; 9 bases match TRBD1. Trimming removed 8 bases from V and 8 bases from J; junction bases left unmatched: 12. This CDR3 has 14 residues. Germline CDR1 is SNHLY and CDR2 is FYNNEI. The CDR3 bases are TGTGCCAGCTCTCGGGACAGGGATGTTAGGGAAGCTTTCTTT. Translating gives CASSRDRDVREAFF.

This clone was observed a single time. The genes are TRBV7-2 and TRBJ2-7, with D maybe TRBD2 (6 bases). The CDR3 spans 15 residues. V was pared by 0 bases and J by 3 bases, with 12 bases between. Germline loops: CDR1 SGHTA, CDR2 FQGNSA. In nucleotides, the CDR3 is TGTGCCAGCAGCTTAGCGGGAGGTAGATACTACGAGCAGTACTTC. Protein: CASSLAGGRYYEQYF.

This clone was observed a handful of times. V usage is TRBV2 and J usage is TRBJ2-1; TRBD2 agrees at 10 bases. The germline V gene encodes CDR1 SNHLY and CDR2 FYNNEI. Trimming at V came to 5 bases and at J to 8 bases, leaving 15 bases not matched to a gene. CDR3 length: 17 amino acids. CDR3 bases: TGTGCCAGCAGTCTCCCTCGGGGTGCTAGCGGGAGCGATGAGCAGTTCTTC. Translation: CASSLPRGASGSDEQFF.

About this clone itself: A read error may produce the germline difference seen at one junction end. CDR3 coding DNA: TGTGCCAGCAGTCCGAGGACAGGGGTGGGGGAGCTGCTTTTT. Protein: CASSPRTGVGELLF. The J gene is TRBJ2-2, the V gene TRBV27; 9 nucleotides match TRBD1. From germline, CDR1 is MNHEY and CDR2 SMNVEV (reference sequence). The CDR3 runs to 14 residues.

The chain uses TRBV18 and TRBJ2-3; 8 bases are shared with TRBD2. V lost 6 bases and J lost 6; bases outside the gene matches: 14. In germline, CDR1 is KGHSH, CDR2 LQKENI. The CDR3 contains 16 residues. The CDR3 DNA reads as TGTGCCAGCTCTTCGACCGGGGGGGGCGCATATGATACGCAGTATTTT. It codes for CASSSTGGGAYDTQYF.

The chain employs TRBV4-3 and TRBJ1-1, with D maybe TRBD1 (6 bases). Germline V gene sequence: CDR1 LGHNA, CDR2 YSLEER. The V end was cut by 2 bases, the J end by 4 bases, with 8 bases between. The CDR3 runs 13 residues. The CDR3 bases are TGCGCCAGCAGCCAAAACAGGGCCACTGAAGCTTTCTTT. Protein product: CASSQNRATEAFF.

The chain couples TRBV7-2 to TRBJ2-1; 10 positions agree with TRBD2. This CDR3 contains 15 residues. The trim removed 5 bases at V and 4 bases at J, leaving 5 bases unmatched. Looked up from germline, CDR1 is SGHTA and CDR2 is FQGNSA. The CDR3, as DNA: TGTGCCAGCAGCCTAGGACTAGCGGATTACAATGAGCAGTTCTTC. It translates to CASSLGLADYNEQFF.

This clone was recorded once. As DNA, the CDR3 is TGTGCCAGCAGTTTCGACAGGGGGCTGACCTACGAGCAGTACTTC. Encoded protein: CASSFDRGLTYEQYF. The chain is built from TRBV6-5 and TRBJ2-7; TRBD1 aligns across 10 bases. Germline V gene lookup returns CDR1 MNHEY and CDR2 SVGAGI. The trim removed 4 bases at V and 2 bases at J, leaving 5 bases unmatched. CDR3 length: 15 amino acids.

The rearrangement uses TRBV7-9 and TRBJ2-1; D uncertain. CDR3 length equals 13 residues. Germline values: CDR1 SEHNR, CDR2 FQNEAQ (reference sequence). V lost 2 bases and J 7 bases, leaving 9 bases between the germline ends. CDR3 DNA sequence: TGTGCCAGCAGCTTAACAGTCGTAAATGAGCAGTTCTTC. Its protein is CASSLTVVNEQFF.

The V gene is TRBV7-2, the J gene TRBJ1-3; weak D call: TRBD1 (6 bases). CDR1 and CDR2 (germline): SGHTA, FQGNSA. This CDR3 is 16 amino acids long. Trimming pared 3 bases from V and 4 bases from J, leaving 16 bases between. DNA for the CDR3: TGTGCCAGCAGCTTCTCGGGGGGGCATTCAGGAAACACCATATATTTT. This sequence encodes CASSFSGGHSGNTIYF.

The CDR3 protein is CASSTTQQGTSEQFF. CDR3 nucleotides: TGTGCCAGCTCAACGACTCAACAGGGAACAAGTGAGCAGTTCTTC. This chain links TRBV18 with TRBJ2-1, with D tentatively TRBD1 (6 bases). In germline, CDR1 is KGHSH, CDR2 LQKENI. Trimming cost V 5 bases and J 9 bases, with 20 bases left between them. The CDR3 is 15 residues long. Using reference TRBV18 and TRBJ2-1 for the parts outside the CDR3, the full variable domain is NAGVMQNPRHLVRRRGQEARLRCSPMKGHSHVYWYRQLPEEGLKFMVYLQKENIIDESGMPKERFSAEFPKEGPSILRIQQVVRGDSAAYFCASSTTQQGTSEQFFGPGTRLTVL.

This rearrangement joins TRBV7-3 to TRBJ1-3, with 9 bases lining up with TRBD1. With V trimmed by 6 bases and J by 4 bases, 7 bases remained unmatched. The CDR3 is 15 amino acids. CDR1 is SGHTA, CDR2 FQGTGA, per germline. The CDR3 DNA follows: TGTGCCAGCAGTGTTGGGACAGGGTTGGGAAACACCATATATTTT. Amino acids: CASSVGTGLGNTIYF.

This clone appeared a few times. The CDR3 here is CATSPGGTNTGELFF. CDR3 bases: TGTGCCACCAGCCCCGGGGGGACGAACACCGGGGAGCTGTTTTTT. The rearrangement links TRBV15 to TRBJ2-2; 7 nucleotides agree with TRBD2. This CDR3 contains 15 residues. Germline loops: CDR1 LNHNV, CDR2 YYDKDF (reference sequence). V trimming: 5 bases; J trimming: 0 bases; junction bases outside the gene matches: 3.

V gene TRBV7-2 combines with J gene TRBJ1-2; D unclear. Germline V lookup: CDR1 SGHTA, CDR2 FQGNSA. Trimming left V 0 bases short and J 0 bases short, with 8 bases between. The CDR3 has 15 amino acids. CDR3 sequence reads: CASSLAVRSNYGYTF. In nucleotides, the CDR3 is TGTGCCAGCAGCTTAGCGGTCAGATCTAACTATGGCTACACCTTC.

This chain links TRBV9 with TRBJ2-2; D is unclear. V lost 0 bases and J lost 1, with 7 bases in between. Germline values: CDR1 SGDLS, CDR2 YYNGEE. The length of the CDR3 is 15 residues. CDR3 nucleotide sequence: TGTGCCAGCAGCGTAGCTAGACTGAACACCGGGGAGCTGTTTTTT. It codes for CASSVARLNTGELFF.

The chain carries TRBV6-5 and TRBJ1-3; the D gene is possibly TRBD1 (6 bases). Germline loops: CDR1 MNHEY, CDR2 SVGAGI. V lost 4 bases and J 1 base, leaving 14 bases between the germline ends. The CDR3 has 16 amino acids. As DNA, the CDR3 is TGTGCCAGCAGTTTTGCCATACAGGGATCTGGAAACACCATATATTTT. The encoded protein is CASSFAIQGSGNTIYF.

Points on this clone: Other DNA sequences in this sample translate to the same CDR3. The CDR3 is CASSISSATNEKLFF. The CDR3 DNA sequence: TGTGCCAGTAGTATAAGCAGCGCAACTAATGAAAAACTGTTTTTT. The chain uses TRBV19 and TRBJ1-4; D call uncertain. The V end was cut by 2 bases, the J end by 0 bases, with 7 bases between. The germline CDR1 and CDR2 sequences are LNHDA and SQIVND (reference sequence). The CDR3 is 15 residues long. The full variable domain, with the rest looked up from reference TRBV19 and TRBJ1-4, is DGGITQSPKYLFRKEGQNVTLSCEQNLNHDAMYWYRQDPGQGLRLIYYSQIVNDFQKGDIAEGYSVSREKKESFPLTVTSAQKNPTAFYLCASSISSATNEKLFFGSGTQLSVL.

The CDR3 sequence is CASSRAGQGASTGELFF. DNA of the CDR3: TGTGCCAGCTCACGAGCCGGACAGGGGGCGAGCACCGGGGAGCTGTTTTTT. This chain joins TRBV18 and TRBJ2-2; TRBD1 matches 11 bases. This CDR3 region has 17 residues. Germline values: CDR1 KGHSH, CDR2 LQKENI. V was pared by 4 bases and J by 4 bases, with 8 bases of the junction left unmatched.

This rearrangement joins TRBV7-8 to TRBJ2-7; perhaps TRBD1 as D (5 bases). V lost 1 base to trimming and J lost 5 bases, with 12 bases between them. The CDR3 has 14 residues. Germline CDR1 SGHVS, CDR2 FQNEAQ. The DNA of the CDR3 is TGTGCCAGCAGCTTAGAACCCAGGGCCAACGAGCAGTACTTC. Protein product: CASSLEPRANEQYF.

The CDR3 DNA reads TGTGCCACCCGGGGAACCACTAACTATGGCTACACCTTC. Amino acids: CATRGTTNYGYTF. This rearrangement joins TRBV24-1 to TRBJ1-2; D uncertain. The length of the CDR3 is 13 residues. The germline CDR1 and CDR2 sequences are KGHDR and SFDVKD. Between the trimmed V and J ends, which lost 9 bases and 0 bases, there was a span of 10 bases.

The genes are TRBV5-1 and TRBJ2-1, with D maybe TRBD2 (6 bases). The CDR3 runs to 13 residues. The V end was cut by 4 bases, the J end by 8 bases, with 13 bases between. CDR1 is SGHRS, CDR2 YFSETQ, per germline. The CDR3 DNA sequence: TGCGCCAGCAGCGGCGGGGCTGGCGATGAGCAGTTCTTC. The encoded protein is CASSGGAGDEQFF.

Note on this clone: An end of the junction differs from the germline gene, which may be a read error. This sequence joins TRBV7-7 and TRBJ2-3; unclear D gene. This CDR3 has 14 residues. Germline values: CDR1 SSHAT, CDR2 FNYEAQ (reference sequence). The CDR3 protein is CASSLAPGADTQYF. CDR3 nucleotides: TGTGCTAGCAGCTTAGCTCCCGGAGCAGATACGCAGTATTTT.

This clone was counted once. The chain employs TRBV7-3 and TRBJ2-1, with no clear D. The CDR3 has 15 amino acids. Trimming took 2 bases from V and 3 from J, leaving 11 bases between them. The germline V gene encodes CDR1 SGHTA and CDR2 FQGTGA. DNA for the CDR3: TGTGCCAGCAGCTTAGGCGGTACCGTCTACAATGAGCAGTTCTTC. Translated, it gives CASSLGGTVYNEQFF. Filled out from reference TRBV7-3 and TRBJ2-1, the complete variable domain reads GAGVSQTPSNKVTEKGKYVELRCDPISGHTALYWYRQSLGQGPEFLIYFQGTGAADDSGLPNDRFFAVRPEGSVSTLKIQRTERGDSAVYLCASSLGGTVYNEQFFGPGTRLTVL.

This clone occurred a few times. J is TRBJ1-1 and V is TRBV10-1, with 7 nucleotides matching TRBD1. Trimming removed 2 bases from V and 0 bases from J; junction bases left unmatched: 6. The V gene's germline CDR1 is WNHNN and CDR2 SYGVQD (reference sequence). CDR3 size: 16 residues. The CDR3 region is CASSEGGGTMNTEAFF. In nucleotides, the CDR3 is TGCGCCAGCAGTGAGGGAGGGGGCACCATGAACACTGAAGCTTTCTTT.

CDR3 DNA: TGCGCCAGCAGTCAATCTCGACAGGGGGGGGATTTTGAAGCTTTCTTT. As protein: CASSQSRQGGDFEAFF. The chain recombines TRBV23-1 with TRBJ1-1, with 9 bases fitting TRBD1. TRBV23-1 is known as an ORF, though its function is uncertain. V was pared by 0 bases and J by 7 bases, with 9 bases of the junction left unmatched. This CDR3 is built from 16 residues.

The chain uses TRBV4-3 and TRBJ2-2; D ambiguous. This CDR3 spans 16 amino acids. Germline assignment: CDR1 LGHNA and CDR2 YSLEER. Trimming cost V 1 base and J 1 base, with 10 bases left between them. CDR3 amino acids: CASSQVEHRNTGELFF. The CDR3 bases are TGCGCCAGCAGCCAAGTTGAGCATCGGAACACCGGGGAGCTGTTTTTT.

In its sample, this clone was seen once. The gene calls are TRBV18 and TRBJ2-6, with TRBD1 matching 9 bases. Trimming took 4 bases from V and 0 from J; bases not matched to a gene: 4. Germline loops: CDR1 KGHSH, CDR2 LQKENI. The CDR3 is 17 residues long. The CDR3 reads CASSLQGAGSGANVLTF. The CDR3 DNA reads TGTGCCAGCTCACTACAGGGGGCGGGCTCTGGGGCCAACGTCCTGACTTTC.